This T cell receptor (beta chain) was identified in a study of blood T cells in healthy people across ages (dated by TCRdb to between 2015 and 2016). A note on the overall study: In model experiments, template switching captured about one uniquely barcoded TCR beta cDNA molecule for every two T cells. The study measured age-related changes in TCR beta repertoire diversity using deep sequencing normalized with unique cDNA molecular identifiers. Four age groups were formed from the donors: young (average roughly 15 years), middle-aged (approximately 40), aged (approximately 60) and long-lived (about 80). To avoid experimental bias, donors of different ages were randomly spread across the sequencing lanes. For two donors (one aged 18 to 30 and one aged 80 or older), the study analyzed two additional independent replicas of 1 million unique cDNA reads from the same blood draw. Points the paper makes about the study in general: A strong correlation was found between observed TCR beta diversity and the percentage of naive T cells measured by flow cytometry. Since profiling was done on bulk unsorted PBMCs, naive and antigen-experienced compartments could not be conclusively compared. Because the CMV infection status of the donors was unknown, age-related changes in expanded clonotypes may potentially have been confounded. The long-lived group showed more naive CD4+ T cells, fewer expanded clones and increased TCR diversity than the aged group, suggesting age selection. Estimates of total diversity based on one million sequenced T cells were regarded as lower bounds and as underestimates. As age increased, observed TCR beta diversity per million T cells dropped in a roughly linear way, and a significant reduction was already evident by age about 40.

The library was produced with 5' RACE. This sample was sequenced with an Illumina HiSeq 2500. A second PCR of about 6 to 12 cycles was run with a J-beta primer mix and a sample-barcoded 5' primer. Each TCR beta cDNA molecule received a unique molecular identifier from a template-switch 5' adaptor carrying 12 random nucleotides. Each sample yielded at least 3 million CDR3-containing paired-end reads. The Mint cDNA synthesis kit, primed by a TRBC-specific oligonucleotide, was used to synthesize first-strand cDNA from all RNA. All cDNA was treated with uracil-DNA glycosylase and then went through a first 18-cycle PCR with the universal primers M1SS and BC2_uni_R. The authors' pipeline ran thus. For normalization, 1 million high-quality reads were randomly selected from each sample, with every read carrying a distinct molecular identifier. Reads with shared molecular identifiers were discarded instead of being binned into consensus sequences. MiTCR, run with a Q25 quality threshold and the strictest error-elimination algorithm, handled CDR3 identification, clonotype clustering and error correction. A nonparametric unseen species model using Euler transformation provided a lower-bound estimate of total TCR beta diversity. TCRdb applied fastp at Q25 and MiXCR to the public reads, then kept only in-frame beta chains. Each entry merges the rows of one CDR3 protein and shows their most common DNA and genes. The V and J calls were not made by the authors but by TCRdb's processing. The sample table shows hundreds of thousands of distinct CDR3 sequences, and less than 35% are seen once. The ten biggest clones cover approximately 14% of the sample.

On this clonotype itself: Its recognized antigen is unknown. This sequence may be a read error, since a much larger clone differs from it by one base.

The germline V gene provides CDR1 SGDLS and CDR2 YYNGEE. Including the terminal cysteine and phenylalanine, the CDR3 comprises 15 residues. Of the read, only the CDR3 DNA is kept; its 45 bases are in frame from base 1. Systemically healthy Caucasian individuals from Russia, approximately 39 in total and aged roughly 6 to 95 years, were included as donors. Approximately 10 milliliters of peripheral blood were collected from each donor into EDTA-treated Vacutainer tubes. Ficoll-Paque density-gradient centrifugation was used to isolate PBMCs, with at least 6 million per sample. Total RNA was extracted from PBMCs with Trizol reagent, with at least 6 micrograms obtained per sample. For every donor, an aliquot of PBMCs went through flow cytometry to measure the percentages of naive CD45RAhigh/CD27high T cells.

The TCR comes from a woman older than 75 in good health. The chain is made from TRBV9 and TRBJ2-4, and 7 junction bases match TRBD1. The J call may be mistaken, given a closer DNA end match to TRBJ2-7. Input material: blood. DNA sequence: TGTGCCAGCAGCATTCGACAGGGTGGTAGGAACGAGCAGTACTTC. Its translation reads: CASSIRQGGRNEQYF.